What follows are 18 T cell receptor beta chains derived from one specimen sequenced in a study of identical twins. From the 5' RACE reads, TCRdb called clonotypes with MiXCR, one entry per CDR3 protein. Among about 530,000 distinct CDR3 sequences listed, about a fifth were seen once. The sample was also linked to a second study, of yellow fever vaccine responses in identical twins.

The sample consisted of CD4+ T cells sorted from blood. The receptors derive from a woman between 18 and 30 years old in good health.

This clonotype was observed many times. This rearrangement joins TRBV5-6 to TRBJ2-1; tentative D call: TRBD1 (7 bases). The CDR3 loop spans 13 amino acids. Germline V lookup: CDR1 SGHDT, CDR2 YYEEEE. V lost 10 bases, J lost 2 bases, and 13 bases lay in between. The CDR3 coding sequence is TGTGCCGGGGGGACAGCGACCTACAATGAGCAGTTCTTC. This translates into CAGGTATYNEQFF.

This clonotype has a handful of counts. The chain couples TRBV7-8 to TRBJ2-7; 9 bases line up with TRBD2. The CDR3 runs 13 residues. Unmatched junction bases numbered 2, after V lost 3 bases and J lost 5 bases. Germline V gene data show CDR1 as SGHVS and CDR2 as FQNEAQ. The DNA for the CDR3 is TGTGCCAGCAGCTTTAGCGGGAGCCACGAGCAGTACTTC. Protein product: CASSFSGSHEQYF.

The CDR3 DNA reads TGTGCCAGCAGCGGGACAGCTAATTCACCCCTCCACTTT. Translating gives CASSGTANSPLHF. V gene TRBV14 combines with J gene TRBJ1-6, with 7 nucleotides matching TRBD1. The germline V gene encodes CDR1 SGHDN and CDR2 FVKESK. V was pared by 5 bases and J by 6 bases, with 1 base of the junction left unmatched. This CDR3 spans 13 amino acids.

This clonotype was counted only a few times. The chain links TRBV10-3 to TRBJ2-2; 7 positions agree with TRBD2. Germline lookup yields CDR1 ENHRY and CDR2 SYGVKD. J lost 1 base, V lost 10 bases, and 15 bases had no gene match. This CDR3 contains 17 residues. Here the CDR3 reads CATLSFLADVNTGELFF. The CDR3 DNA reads TGTGCCACCCTCTCCTTCCTAGCGGACGTGAACACCGGGGAGCTGTTTTTT.

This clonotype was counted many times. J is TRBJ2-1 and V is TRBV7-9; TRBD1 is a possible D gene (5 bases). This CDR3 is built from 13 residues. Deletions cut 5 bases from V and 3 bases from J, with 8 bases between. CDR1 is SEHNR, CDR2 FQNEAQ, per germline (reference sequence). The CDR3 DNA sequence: TGTGCCAGCAGCCCTCAGGGCTACAATGAGCAGTTCTTC. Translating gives CASSPQGYNEQFF. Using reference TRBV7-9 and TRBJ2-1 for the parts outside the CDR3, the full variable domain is DTGVSQNPRHKITKRGQNVTFRCDPISEHNRLYWYRQTLGQGPEFLTYFQNEAQLEKSRLLSDRFSAERPKGSFSTLEIQRTEQGDSAMYLCASSPQGYNEQFFGPGTRLTVL.

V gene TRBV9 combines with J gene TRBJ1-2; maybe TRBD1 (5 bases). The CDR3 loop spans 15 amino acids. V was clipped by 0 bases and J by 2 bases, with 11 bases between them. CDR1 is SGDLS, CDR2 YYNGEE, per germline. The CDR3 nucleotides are TGTGCCAGCAGCGTAGATAGCAGACAGAACTATGGCTACACCTTC. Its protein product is CASSVDSRQNYGYTF.

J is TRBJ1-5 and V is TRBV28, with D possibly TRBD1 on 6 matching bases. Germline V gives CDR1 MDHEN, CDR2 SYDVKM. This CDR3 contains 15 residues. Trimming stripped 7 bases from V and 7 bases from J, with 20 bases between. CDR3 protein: CASTPGGPIRQPQHF. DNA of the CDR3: TGTGCCAGCACCCCGGGGGGGCCGATTAGGCAGCCCCAGCATTTT. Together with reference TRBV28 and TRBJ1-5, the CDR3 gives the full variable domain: DVKVTQSSRYLVKRTGEKVFLECVQDMDHENMFWYRQDPGLGLRLIYFSYDVKMKEKGDIPEGYSVSREKKERFSLILESASTNQTSMYLCASTPGGPIRQPQHFGDGTRLSIL.

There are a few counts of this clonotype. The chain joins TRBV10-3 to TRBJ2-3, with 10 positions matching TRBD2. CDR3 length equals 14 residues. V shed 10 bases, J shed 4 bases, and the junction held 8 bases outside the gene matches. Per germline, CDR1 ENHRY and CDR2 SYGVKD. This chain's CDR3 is CATSSGSFADTQYF. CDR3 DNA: TGTGCCACCTCTAGCGGGAGTTTCGCAGATACGCAGTATTTT.

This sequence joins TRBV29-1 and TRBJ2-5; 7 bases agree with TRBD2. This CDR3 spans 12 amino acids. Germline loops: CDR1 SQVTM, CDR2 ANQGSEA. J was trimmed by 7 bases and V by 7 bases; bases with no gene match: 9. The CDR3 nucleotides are TGCAGCGCCTGGGACTATCTGGGGACCCAGTACTTC. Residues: CSAWDYLGTQYF.

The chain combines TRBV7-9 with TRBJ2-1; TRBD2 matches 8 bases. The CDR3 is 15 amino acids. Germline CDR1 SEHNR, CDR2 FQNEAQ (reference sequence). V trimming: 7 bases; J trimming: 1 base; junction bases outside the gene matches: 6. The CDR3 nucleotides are TGTGCCAGCATCGAAACTAGCGGATCCTACAATGAGCAGTTCTTC. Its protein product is CASIETSGSYNEQFF. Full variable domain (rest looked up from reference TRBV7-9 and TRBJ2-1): DTGVSQNPRHKITKRGQNVTFRCDPISEHNRLYWYRQTLGQGPEFLTYFQNEAQLEKSRLLSDRFSAERPKGSFSTLEIQRTEQGDSAMYLCASIETSGSYNEQFFGPGTRLTVL.

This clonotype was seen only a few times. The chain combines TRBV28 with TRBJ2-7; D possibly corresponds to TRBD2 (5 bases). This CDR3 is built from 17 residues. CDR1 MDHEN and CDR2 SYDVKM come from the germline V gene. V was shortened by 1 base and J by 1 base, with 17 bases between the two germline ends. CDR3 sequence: CASSLFRSGSSSYEQYF. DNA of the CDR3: TGTGCCAGCAGTTTATTCCGGTCTGGGAGTTCTTCCTACGAGCAGTACTTC.

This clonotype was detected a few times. The CDR3 nucleotides read TGCGCCAGCAGCGAGGGGACAGGGGCCTATTACGAGCAGTACTTC. Translating it yields CASSEGTGAYYEQYF. This chain connects TRBV5-1 to TRBJ2-7; 10 positions match TRBD1. CDR1 and CDR2 from the germline V gene are SGHRS and YFSETQ. With 4 bases clipped from V and 4 bases from J, the junction kept 8 bases outside the gene matches. The CDR3 totals 15 residues.

The CDR3 sequence is CASNGHPTYNEQFF. CDR3 coding DNA: TGCGCCAGCAATGGACACCCTACCTACAATGAGCAGTTCTTC. The chain uses TRBV5-1 and TRBJ2-1, with D perhaps matching TRBD1 (5 bases). This CDR3 is built from 14 residues. CDR1 and CDR2 (germline): SGHRS, YFSETQ. Deletions cut 6 bases from V and 2 bases from J, with 12 bases between.

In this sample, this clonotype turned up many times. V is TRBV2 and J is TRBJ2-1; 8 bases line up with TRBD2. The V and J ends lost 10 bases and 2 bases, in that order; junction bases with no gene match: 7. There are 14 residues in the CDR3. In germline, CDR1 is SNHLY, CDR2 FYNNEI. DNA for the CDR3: TGTGCCACCTTACCGGGACTAGCCTACAATGAGCAGTTCTTC. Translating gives CATLPGLAYNEQFF.

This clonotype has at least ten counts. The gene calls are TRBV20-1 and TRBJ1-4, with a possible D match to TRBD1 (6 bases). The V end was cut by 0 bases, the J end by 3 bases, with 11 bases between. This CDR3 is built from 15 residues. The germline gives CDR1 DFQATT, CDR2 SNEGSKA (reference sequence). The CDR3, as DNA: TGCAGTGCTAGAGACAGGACAGACCCTAATGAAAAACTGTTTTTT. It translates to CSARDRTDPNEKLFF.

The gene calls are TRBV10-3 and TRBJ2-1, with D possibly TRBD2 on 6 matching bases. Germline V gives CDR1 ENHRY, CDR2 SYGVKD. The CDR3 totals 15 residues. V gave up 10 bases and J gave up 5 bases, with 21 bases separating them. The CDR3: CATRPPVGGNNEQFF. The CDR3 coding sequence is TGTGCCACCCGCCCCCCTGTTGGGGGGAACAATGAGCAGTTCTTC.

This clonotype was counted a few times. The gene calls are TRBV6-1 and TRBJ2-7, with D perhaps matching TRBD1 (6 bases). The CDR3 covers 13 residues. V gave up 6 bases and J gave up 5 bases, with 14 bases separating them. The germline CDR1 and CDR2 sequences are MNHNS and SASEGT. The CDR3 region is CASRQGPRNEQYV. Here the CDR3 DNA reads TGTGCCAGCAGACAGGGACCGAGGAACGAGCAGTACGTC.

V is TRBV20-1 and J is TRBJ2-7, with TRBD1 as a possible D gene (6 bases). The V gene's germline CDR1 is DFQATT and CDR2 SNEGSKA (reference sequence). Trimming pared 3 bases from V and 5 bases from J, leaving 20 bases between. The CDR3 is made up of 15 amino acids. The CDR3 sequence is CSASQGGTGFDEQYV. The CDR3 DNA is TGCAGTGCTAGCCAAGGGGGAACAGGGTTCGACGAGCAGTACGTC.